This T cell receptor beta chain comes out of a study of T-cell memory formation after mild COVID-19. This CDR3 has 13 residues. Germline V gene data show CDR1 as SEHNR and CDR2 as FQNEAQ (reference sequence). V was clipped by 6 bases and J by 9 bases, with 12 bases between them. The authors produced TCR alpha and TCR beta cDNA libraries with sample barcodes and UMIs by 5'RACE using constant-segment primers. One entry per CDR3 protein, called by TCRdb with MiXCR from the 5' RACE reads. The sample has about 500,000 distinct CDR3 sequences; about 20% are singletons. This clonotype turned up a few times. The antigen remains undetermined. The study's findings and limits: For second-wave clones that peaked at day 37, SARS-CoV-2 specificity went unverified. Later expanders leaned CD4+, whereas clones that contracted between day 15 and 85 were balanced CD4/CD8. Contracting CD4+ clones sat mainly in CM and EM; CD8+ in EMRA.

The clonotype originates from an adult woman who had mild COVID-19 (a few samples of this study predate the infection). Cell type and time point are not known. Sample: PBMCs or a T cell subset sorted from them (not recorded which). The chain uses TRBV7-9 and TRBJ1-6; no firm D call. The CDR3 is CASSSAGGSPLHF. CDR3 DNA sequence: TGTGCCAGCAGTTCAGCTGGAGGTTCACCCCTCCACTTT.